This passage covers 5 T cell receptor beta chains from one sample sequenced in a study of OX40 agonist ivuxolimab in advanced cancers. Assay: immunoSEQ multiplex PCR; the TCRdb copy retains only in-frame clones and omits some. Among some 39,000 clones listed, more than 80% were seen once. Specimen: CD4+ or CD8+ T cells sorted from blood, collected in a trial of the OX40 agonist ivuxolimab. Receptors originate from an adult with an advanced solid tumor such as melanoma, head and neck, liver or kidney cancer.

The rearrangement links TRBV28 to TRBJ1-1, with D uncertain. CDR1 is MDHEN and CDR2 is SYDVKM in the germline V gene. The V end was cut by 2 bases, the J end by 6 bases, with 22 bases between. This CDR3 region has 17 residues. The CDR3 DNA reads TGTGCCAGCAGTTTACCGGGCCAACGGTTGACTTTCGCTGAAGCTTTCTTT. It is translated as CASSLPGQRLTFAEAFF.

The CDR3: CASSLASGKETQYF. The CDR3 coding sequence is TGCGCCAGCAGCTTGGCCTCGGGGAAAGAGACCCAGTACTTC. This chain links TRBV5-1 with TRBJ2-5, with D possibly TRBD2 on 5 matching bases. The CDR3 runs 14 residues. Trimming cost V 0 bases and J 3 bases, with 9 bases left between them. CDR1 SGHRS and CDR2 YFSETQ come from the germline V gene.

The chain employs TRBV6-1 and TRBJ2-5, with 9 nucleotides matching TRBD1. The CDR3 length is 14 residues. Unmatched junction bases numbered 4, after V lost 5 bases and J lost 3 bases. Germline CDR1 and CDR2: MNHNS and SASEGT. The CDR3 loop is CASSLDRGKETQYF. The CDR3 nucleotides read TGTGCCAGCAGTTTGGACAGGGGAAAAGAGACCCAGTACTTC.

The CDR3 loop reads CASSRPGGGNTIYF. The CDR3 DNA reads as TGTGCCAGCAGTCGGCCAGGGGGTGGAAACACCATATATTTT. This chain joins TRBV6-5 and TRBJ1-3; TRBD1 matches at 7 bases. The germline V gene has CDR1 MNHEY and CDR2 SVGAGI. The CDR3 covers 14 residues. V lost 5 bases and J lost 3; bases outside the gene matches: 4.

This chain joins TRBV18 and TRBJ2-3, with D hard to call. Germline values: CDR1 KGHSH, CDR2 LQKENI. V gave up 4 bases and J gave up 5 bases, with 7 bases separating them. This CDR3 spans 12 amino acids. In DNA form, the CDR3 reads TGTGCCAGCTCACTGAGAGGAGATACGCAGTATTTT. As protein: CASSLRGDTQYF.